This T cell receptor beta chain was captured by sequencing in a study of CD8 T cells in Susac syndrome. The sequenced target, TCR beta, came from blood CD8+ and CD4+ T cells. Those who served as multiple sclerosis controls were treatment-naive patients with stable or active relapsing-remitting disease. Study-level results: By the study's own acknowledgment, its TCR sequencing and HLA analysis included relatively few individuals.

Regarding this clonotype: Antigen unknown.

With random hexamers, reverse transcription was performed on 0.5 to 1 ug of RNA. It was immunoSEQ multiplex PCR that amplified TCR beta CDR3 across 54 Vbeta and 13 Jbeta. TCRdb re-called the immunoSEQ multiplex PCR reads through MiXCR, storing one row per CDR3 protein. Among 150,000 to 200,000 distinct CDR3 sequences, approximately 93% were seen once, and the ten largest hold more than 0.08%. Trimming shortened V by 2 bases and J by 2 bases, and 11 bases separated the two germline ends. This CDR3 is 14 amino acids long. Germline CDR1 reads SGDLS; CDR2 reads YYNGEE. The sequence derives from a human donor with multiple sclerosis. This chain joins TRBV9 and TRBJ2-7, with a tentative D call TRBD2 (6 bases). Specimen: CD4+ T cells from PBMCs. The chain's CDR3 is CASSVGGGTYEQYF. As DNA, the CDR3 is TGTGCCAGCAGCGTGGGTGGCGGGACCTACGAGCAGTACTTC. Looking up the rest from reference TRBV9 and TRBJ2-7 gives the full variable domain: DSGVTQTPKHLITATGQRVTLRCSPRSGDLSVYWYQQSLDQGLQFLIQYYNGEERAKGNILERFSAQQFPDLHSELNLSSLELGDSALYFCASSVGGGTYEQYFGPGTRLTVT.